Each of the 8 T cell receptor beta chains below was sequenced from the same sample in a study of early T cells in non-severe SARS-CoV-2 infection. A single record per CDR3 protein comes from TCRdb applying MiXCR to the 5' RACE reads. Of some 60,000 distinct CDR3 sequences in the sample, roughly 9.7% were seen once. Material for sequencing was whole blood. The receptors here all came from an adult who was a healthcare worker with PCR-confirmed SARS-CoV-2 infection or an uninfected control (not recorded which).

In its sample, this clonotype was seen many times. J is TRBJ1-5 and V is TRBV16; 7 bases match TRBD1. Germline CDR1 KGHSY, CDR2 FQNENV. J lost 7 bases, V lost 7 bases, and 7 bases had no gene match. The CDR3 runs 13 residues. CDR3 nucleotide sequence: TGTGCCAGCATGCGAGACAGGGCACAGCCCCAGCATTTT. Its translation: CASMRDRAQPQHF.

This clonotype was found many times. The V and J genes are TRBV7-2 and TRBJ2-2; TRBD2 matches at 12 bases. V was clipped by 4 bases and J by 1 base; unmatched bases: 7. This CDR3 region has 18 residues. CDR1 and CDR2 (germline): SGHTA, FQGNSA. CDR3: CASSSPGTSGLNTGELFF. Written as DNA, the CDR3 is TGTGCCAGCAGCTCACCCGGGACTAGCGGGTTGAACACCGGGGAGCTGTTTTTT. The variable domain in full, with the rest retrieved from reference TRBV7-2 and TRBJ2-2, is GAGVSQSPSNKVTEKGKDVELRCDPISGHTALYWYRQSLGQGLEFLIYFQGNSAPDKSGLPSDRFSAERTGGSVSTLTIQRTQQEDSAVYLCASSSPGTSGLNTGELFFGEGSRLTVL.

This clonotype occurred many times. The chain links TRBV20-1 to TRBJ1-1; D not certain. CDR3 length equals 15 residues. Trimming left V 0 bases short and J 2 bases short, with 13 bases between. In germline, CDR1 is DFQATT, CDR2 SNEGSKA (reference sequence). The CDR3: CSARDRGRGNTEAFF. In DNA form, the CDR3 reads TGCAGTGCTAGAGATCGCGGACGGGGAAACACTGAAGCTTTCTTT.

The V call is TRBV11-2, the J call TRBJ2-3, with 10 nucleotides matching TRBD2. This CDR3 region has 14 residues. Germline V lookup: CDR1 SGHAT, CDR2 FQNNGV. V dropped 6 bases and J dropped 5; count of bases not matched to a gene: 5. The CDR3 region has the DNA TGTGCCAGCAGATATACTAGCGGGGTAGATACGCAGTATTTT. Amino acids: CASRYTSGVDTQYF. Complete variable domain (other parts from reference TRBV11-2 and TRBJ2-3): EAGVAQSPRYKIIEKRQSVAFWCNPISGHATLYWYQQILGQGPKLLIQFQNNGVVDDSQLPKDRFSAERLKGVDSTLKIQPAKLEDSAVYLCASRYTSGVDTQYFGPGTRLTVL.

This clonotype was found a few times. The DNA for the CDR3 is TGTGCCAGCAGCCATACAGGGGGCGCATATGGCTACACCTTC. Protein sequence: CASSHTGGAYGYTF. The chain employs TRBV3-1 and TRBJ1-2, with 9 bases matching TRBD1. CDR3 length equals 14 residues. Trimming at V came to 3 bases and at J to 5 bases, leaving 4 bases not matched to a gene. Germline V gives CDR1 LGHDT, CDR2 YNNKEL (reference sequence).

This clonotype came up many times. The rearrangement uses TRBV24-1 and TRBJ2-5; maybe TRBD2 (6 bases). The V gene lost 4 bases and the J gene lost 3 bases, with 11 bases spanning the gap. This CDR3 region has 14 residues. CDR1 KGHDR and CDR2 SFDVKD come from the germline V gene. The CDR3 DNA is TGTGCCACCAGTGAAGTGGGCGGGAAAGAGACCCAGTACTTC. Its protein product is CATSEVGGKETQYF.

This clonotype was seen many times. The chain combines TRBV20-1 with TRBJ2-3; TRBD2 matches 9 bases. Germline CDR1 DFQATT, CDR2 SNEGSKA (reference sequence). This CDR3 is built from 16 residues. The trim removed 5 bases at V and 1 base at J, leaving 10 bases unmatched. CDR3 sequence reads: CSAFPYSGSRTDTQYF. CDR3 in DNA: TGCAGTGCTTTTCCGTATAGCGGGAGTCGCACAGATACGCAGTATTTT.

This clonotype was observed a few times. The chain couples TRBV7-2 to TRBJ2-7; 7 bases map to TRBD2. J was trimmed by 0 bases and V by 5 bases; bases with no gene match: 4. The germline gives CDR1 SGHTA, CDR2 FQGNSA. The CDR3 has 14 amino acids. CDR3 in DNA: TGTGCCAGCAGCGAACTAGCGATCTCCTACGAGCAGTACTTC. Amino acid sequence: CASSELAISYEQYF.